What follows are 5 T cell receptor beta chains derived from one specimen sequenced in a study of blood T cell repertoires in COVID-19. Assay used: immunoSEQ multiplex PCR; TCRdb lists only in-frame clones, some missing. The sample shows 45,000 to 50,000 clones, 75% to 90% of them seen only once. Sequencing input: peripheral blood. The receptors originated from a man between 65 and 85 years old with acute or convalescent COVID-19.

The V gene is TRBV6-5, the J gene TRBJ2-3; 9 nucleotides line up with TRBD1. Germline CDR1 and CDR2: MNHEY and SVGAGI. V was clipped by 10 bases and J by 0 bases; unmatched bases: 8. The CDR3 is made up of 15 amino acids. This chain's CDR3 is CATPDGTGSTDTQYF. In DNA form, the CDR3 reads TGTGCCACTCCGGATGGGACAGGGAGCACAGATACGCAGTATTTT.

The chain uses TRBV7-2 and TRBJ1-2; D unresolved. This CDR3 has 12 residues. Germline V gene data show CDR1 as SGHTA and CDR2 as FQGNSA. Trimming took 3 bases from V and 8 from J, leaving 10 bases between them. CDR3 residues: CASSFVMRGYTF. CDR3 nucleotides: TGTGCCAGCAGCTTCGTGATGCGGGGCTACACCTTC.

V is TRBV6-2 or TRBV6-3 and J is TRBJ2-7; a possible D gene is TRBD2 (5 bases). Looked up from germline, CDR1 is MNHEY and CDR2 is SVGEGT. Between the trimmed V and J ends, which lost 2 bases and 3 bases, there was a span of 17 bases. This CDR3 comprises 16 residues. The DNA for the CDR3 is TGTGCCAGCAGTTACCTTCGCGCTAGCTGGCACTACGAGCAGTACTTC. Amino acid sequence: CASSYLRASWHYEQYF.

The V gene is TRBV14, the J gene TRBJ2-1, with no clear D. The CDR3 has 12 residues. The germline V gene encodes CDR1 SGHDN and CDR2 FVKESK. V shed 1 base and J shed 10 bases, with 8 bases lying between them. CDR3 protein: CASSQGNREQFF. DNA of the CDR3: TGTGCCAGCAGCCAAGGTAACAGAGAGCAGTTCTTC. Full variable domain (remainder filled in from reference TRBV14 and TRBJ2-1): EAGVTQFPSHSVIEKGQTVTLRCDPISGHDNLYWYRRVMGKEIKFLLHFVKESKQDESGMPNNRFLAERTGGTYSTLKVQPAELEDSGVYFCASSQGNREQFFGPGTRLTVL.

This chain links TRBV9 with TRBJ1-4; no definite D call. V shed 1 base and J shed 5 bases, with 6 bases lying between them. CDR3 size: 13 residues. Germline V gives CDR1 SGDLS, CDR2 YYNGEE. The CDR3 region has the DNA TGTGCCAGCAGCGTACGTCCGAATGAAAAACTGTTTTTT. Translated, it gives CASSVRPNEKLFF.